The 31 T cell receptor beta chains in this list originate from one sample, sequenced in a study of T cell repertoires in cytomegalovirus infection. One entry per CDR3 protein, called by TCRdb with MiXCR from the reads. The data contain around 230,000 distinct CDR3 sequences, roughly 34% of them singletons. Their antigens are not known. Sequencing was performed on CD8+ T cells from cultured PBMCs, taken from culture after CMV antigen stimulation. Every receptor here comes from a human donor in good health (CMV status not recorded). Some clones in this sample may be carry-over from other donors' samples.

This clonotype was found many times. The rearrangement links TRBV4-1 to TRBJ2-7; D ambiguous. Per the germline V gene, CDR1 is MGHRA and CDR2 is YSYEKL. The CDR3 is made up of 13 amino acids. With 1 base removed from V and 3 bases from J, the gap between germline ends came to 7 bases. CDR3 in DNA: TGCGCCAGCAGCCAAGGGCAGTTCTACGAGCAGTACTTC. Residues: CASSQGQFYEQYF.

The rearrangement joins TRBV12-3 or TRBV12-4 to TRBJ2-4, with 7 bases matching TRBD1. This CDR3 comprises 17 residues. J was trimmed by 2 bases and V by 7 bases; bases with no gene match: 14. The CDR3 reads CASTLRVLRGSKNIQYF. For the CDR3, the DNA is TGTGCCAGCACCCTTCGGGTCCTCAGGGGGTCCAAAAACATTCAGTACTTC.

This clonotype showed up just a few times. As DNA, the CDR3 is TGTGCCAGCAGCACCCAAGGACTAGCCCGTTACAATGAGCAGTTCTTC. Translating it yields CASSTQGLARYNEQFF. The chain links TRBV7-9 to TRBJ2-1, with 8 bases matching TRBD2. The J segment lost 4 bases and the V segment lost 5 bases, leaving 10 bases of the junction unmatched. The germline CDR1 and CDR2 sequences are SEHNR and FQNEAQ (reference sequence). CDR3 length: 16 residues.

The sample holds many counts of this clonotype. The chain recombines TRBV27 with TRBJ2-7; TRBD2 might be the D (6 bases). Germline V gene data show CDR1 as MNHEY and CDR2 as SMNVEV (reference sequence). The germline V and J ends were trimmed by 0 bases and 3 bases, with 9 bases remaining between them. This CDR3 has 14 residues. CDR3 nucleotides: TGTGCCAGCAGTTTATCTGGGGGAGGCTACGAGCAGTACTTC. Its translation: CASSLSGGGYEQYF.

The chain has TRBV27 and TRBJ2-2, with D unclear. Trimming pared 4 bases from V and 6 bases from J, leaving 12 bases between. CDR3 length: 14 residues. Germline CDR1 and CDR2: MNHEY and SMNVEV (reference sequence). CDR3 region: CASSSARRAGELFF. The CDR3 DNA follows: TGTGCCAGCAGTTCCGCGAGAAGGGCCGGGGAGCTGTTTTTT.

V gene TRBV6-1 combines with J gene TRBJ2-2, with D perhaps being TRBD1 or TRBD2 (5 bases each). The CDR3 contains 14 residues. The V end was cut by 6 bases, the J end by 9 bases, with 17 bases between. The germline V gene has CDR1 MNHNS and CDR2 SASEGT. In DNA, the CDR3 is TGTGCCAGCAGGGGGGTCACCGGGTTCAGGGAGCTGTTTTTT. Its protein is CASRGVTGFRELFF.

The chain is built from TRBV9 and TRBJ2-6; 7 nucleotides line up with TRBD1. Germline CDR1 SGDLS, CDR2 YYNGEE. The CDR3 has 16 residues. V lost 4 bases and J lost 2; bases outside the gene matches: 6. CDR3 loop: CASSLNRGAGANVLTF. The CDR3 DNA is TGTGCCAGCAGCCTAAACAGGGGTGCTGGGGCCAACGTCCTGACTTTC.

The gene calls are TRBV27 and TRBJ1-2; 8 positions agree with TRBD1. The CDR3 is made up of 14 amino acids. Germline values: CDR1 MNHEY, CDR2 SMNVEV (reference sequence). V was pared by 2 bases and J by 4 bases, with 3 bases of the junction left unmatched. CDR3 coding DNA: TGTGCCAGCAGTTTACGGACAGGGAGCTATGGCTACACCTTC. Translation: CASSLRTGSYGYTF.

This clonotype was observed once. The chain links TRBV6-8 to TRBJ1-1; no reliable D call. This CDR3 comprises 13 residues. Germline V lookup: CDR1 MNHGY, CDR2 SAAAGT. The V end was cut by 7 bases, the J end by 5 bases, with 14 bases between. The CDR3 here is CASTTRAGTEAFF. The CDR3 bases are TGTGCCAGCACGACACGGGCCGGGACTGAAGCTTTCTTT.

The chain links TRBV6-1 to TRBJ1-1, with TRBD1 as a possible D gene (5 bases). The germline V gene has CDR1 MNHNS and CDR2 SASEGT. The CDR3 spans 15 residues. Trimming stripped 5 bases from V and 5 bases from J, with 18 bases between. The CDR3 region is CASSRSGSGQTEAFF. CDR3 coding DNA: TGTGCCAGCAGTCGCAGTGGGAGCGGACAAACTGAAGCTTTCTTT.

CDR3 sequence (DNA): TGTGCCAGCAGTTTTAAGGGAGTTTACTATGGCTACACCTTC. This gives the protein CASSFKGVYYGYTF. This sequence joins TRBV27 and TRBJ1-2, with D unclear. Germline CDR1 is MNHEY and CDR2 is SMNVEV (reference sequence). The CDR3 contains 14 residues. Trimming cost V 3 bases and J 3 bases, with 11 bases left between them.

This clonotype occurred a few times. The chain recombines TRBV10-3 with TRBJ2-5; TRBD1 might be the D (6 bases). CDR1 is ENHRY and CDR2 is SYGVKD in the germline V gene. Deletions cut 5 bases from V and 3 bases from J, with 13 bases between. CDR3 length equals 14 residues. This chain's CDR3 is CAISSDGDKETQYF. The CDR3 region has the DNA TGTGCCATCAGTTCTGACGGGGACAAAGAGACCCAGTACTTC.

The J gene is TRBJ1-5, the V gene TRBV5-6; D is undetermined. CDR1 is SGHDT, CDR2 YYEEEE, per germline. V was cut by 3 bases and J by 2 bases, with 9 bases left in between. The CDR3 covers 14 residues. The DNA for the CDR3 is TGTGCCAGCAGCTCGGGTATGGGCAATCAGCCCCAGCATTTT. Its protein is CASSSGMGNQPQHF.

The genes are TRBV6-8 and TRBJ2-1; the D gene could be TRBD1 or TRBD2 (5 bases each). Germline assignment: CDR1 MNHGY and CDR2 SAAAGT. V was clipped by 2 bases and J by 5 bases, with 13 bases between them. This CDR3 contains 15 residues. The CDR3 sequence: CASSYRQGVHNEQFF. In nucleotides, the CDR3 is TGTGCCAGCAGTTACAGGCAGGGAGTACACAATGAGCAGTTCTTC.

This clonotype came up a few times. The gene calls are TRBV7-7 and TRBJ2-2; D possibly uses TRBD1 or TRBD2 (6 bases each). In germline, CDR1 is SSHAT, CDR2 FNYEAQ (reference sequence). The V gene lost 5 bases and the J gene lost 0 bases, with 16 bases spanning the gap. The CDR3 covers 17 residues. CDR3 DNA sequence: TGTGCCAGCAGCCAGGGGACTTCGTTCGCGAACACCGGGGAGCTGTTTTTT. Residues: CASSQGTSFANTGELFF.

Many counts were recorded for this clonotype. The chain combines TRBV7-3 with TRBJ2-1, with D tentatively TRBD2 (6 bases). V was shortened by 2 bases and J by 9 bases, with 17 bases between the two germline ends. Germline CDR1 reads SGHTA; CDR2 reads FQGTGA. The CDR3 spans 15 residues. The CDR3 nucleotides read TGTGCCAGCAGCTTAGATGGCGGGGAGCTGAGTGAGCAGTTCTTC. It yields the protein CASSLDGGELSEQFF.

The J gene is TRBJ1-1, the V gene TRBV11-2; no reliable D call. CDR1 SGHAT and CDR2 FQNNGV come from the germline V gene. The CDR3 is 13 residues long. V was clipped by 4 bases and J by 6 bases, with 12 bases between them. CDR3 bases: TGTGCCAGCAGCTCCCCGGGGATCGCTGAAGCTTTCTTT. The encoded protein is CASSSPGIAEAFF.

The chain uses TRBV19 and TRBJ1-5; the D gene is possibly TRBD1 (6 bases). V lost 7 bases, J lost 6 bases, and 16 bases lay in between. CDR1 and CDR2 (germline): LNHDA, SQIVND (reference sequence). The CDR3 extends over 14 amino acids. Here the CDR3 reads CASIPRGGGQPQHF. For the CDR3, the DNA is TGTGCCAGTATTCCCAGGGGCGGCGGTCAGCCCCAGCATTTT.

The V call is TRBV12-3 or TRBV12-4, the J call TRBJ1-1, with D perhaps matching TRBD1 (5 bases). There are 15 residues in the CDR3. With 3 bases removed from V and 5 bases from J, the gap between germline ends came to 16 bases. The CDR3 DNA sequence: TGTGCCAGCAGTTTCTCGGTTGGGGGGTTGACTGAAGCTTTCTTT. Amino acid sequence: CASSFSVGGLTEAFF.

The V call is TRBV7-9, the J call TRBJ2-3; 8 nucleotides line up with TRBD2. Unmatched junction bases numbered 5, after V lost 3 bases and J lost 15 bases. The germline V gene encodes CDR1 SEHNR and CDR2 FQNEAQ (reference sequence). The CDR3 runs to 11 residues. CDR3 protein: CASSFGLAAYF. The CDR3 nucleotides read TGTGCCAGCAGCTTCGGACTAGCAGCCTATTTT.

This clonotype came up many times. In nucleotides, the CDR3 is TGTGCCAGCAGTTTGGAGGGAAACACAGATACGCAGTATTTT. Translating it yields CASSLEGNTDTQYF. This chain joins TRBV12-3 or TRBV12-4 and TRBJ2-3; D is possibly TRBD2 (6 bases). V dropped 3 bases and J dropped 2 bases, with 9 bases sitting between them. The CDR3 consists of 14 residues.

The chain employs TRBV6-6 and TRBJ2-1; no reliable D call. CDR1 is MNHNY, CDR2 SVGAGI, per germline (reference sequence). The CDR3 sequence is 8 residues long. The germline V and J ends were trimmed by 8 bases and 10 bases, with 3 bases remaining between them. The chain's CDR3 is CASGEQFF. The DNA for the CDR3 is TGTGCCAGCGGGGAGCAGTTCTTC.

This clonotype was counted only a few times. This chain uses TRBV20-1 with TRBJ2-7, with TRBD1 matching 8 bases. This CDR3 has 15 residues. CDR1 is DFQATT and CDR2 is SNEGSKA in the germline V gene (reference sequence). After removal of 0 bases from V and 2 bases from J, the junction contained 6 bases not matched to a gene. Written as DNA, the CDR3 is TGCAGTGCTAGAGACATCCGGGACAGGCCCTACGAGCAGTACTTC. As protein: CSARDIRDRPYEQYF.

This chain connects TRBV28 to TRBJ2-7, with TRBD2 identical over 10 bases. This CDR3 region has 14 residues. CDR1 and CDR2 (germline): MDHEN, SYDVKM. Trimming removed 5 bases from V and 2 bases from J; junction bases left unmatched: 3. In DNA form, the CDR3 reads TGTGCCAGCAGTCTAGCGGGGGACCCCTACGAGCAGTACTTC. It yields the protein CASSLAGDPYEQYF.

V and J are TRBV7-9 and TRBJ1-5; D is possibly TRBD1 (5 bases). The CDR3 has 15 amino acids. V was cut by 5 bases and J by 4 bases, with 15 bases left in between. Germline lookup yields CDR1 SEHNR and CDR2 FQNEAQ (reference sequence). CDR3 sequence (DNA): TGTGCCAGCAGCGCCCTTGACAGCTTAAATCAGCCCCAGCATTTT. It encodes CASSALDSLNQPQHF.

This CDR3 reads CASSQDLGQGAWYEQYF. In nucleotides, the CDR3 is TGTGCCAGCAGCCAAGATTTGGGACAGGGGGCGTGGTACGAGCAGTACTTC. The chain uses TRBV3-1 and TRBJ2-7; TRBD1 matches 12 bases. Germline-derived CDR1 and CDR2 are LGHDT and YNNKEL (reference sequence). The V and J ends lost 0 bases and 4 bases, in that order; junction bases with no gene match: 7. This CDR3 region has 17 residues.

The chain uses TRBV27 and TRBJ2-5; perhaps TRBD1 as D (6 bases). Looked up from germline, CDR1 is MNHEY and CDR2 is SMNVEV (reference sequence). This CDR3 is 14 amino acids long. Trimming took off 3 bases at V and 2 bases at J, with 10 bases between the two ends. CDR3 region: CASSFLGQQETQYF. For the CDR3, the DNA is TGTGCCAGCAGTTTCCTCGGACAGCAAGAGACCCAGTACTTC.

This clonotype was counted only a few times. The chain couples TRBV7-2 to TRBJ2-6; D unclear. The CDR3 covers 15 residues. The V end was cut by 0 bases, the J end by 2 bases, with 5 bases between. In germline, CDR1 is SGHTA, CDR2 FQGNSA. DNA of the CDR3: TGTGCCAGCAGCTTAGCGATGGCTGGGGCCAACGTCCTGACTTTC. Its protein product is CASSLAMAGANVLTF. Drawing the rest from reference TRBV7-2 and TRBJ2-6, the complete variable domain is GAGVSQSPSNKVTEKGKDVELRCDPISGHTALYWYRQSLGQGLEFLIYFQGNSAPDKSGLPSDRFSAERTGGSVSTLTIQRTQQEDSAVYLCASSLAMAGANVLTFGAGSRLTVL.

This clonotype was counted a few times. The chain uses TRBV12-3 or TRBV12-4 and TRBJ2-2, with a weak D call TRBD2 (5 bases). The CDR3 totals 14 residues. Trimming took 4 bases from V and 7 from J, leaving 13 bases between them. CDR3 in DNA: TGTGCCAGCAGTTGGGTTGAAGAGGGCGGGGAGCTGTTTTTT. This translates into CASSWVEEGGELFF.

The chain is built from TRBV29-1 and TRBJ1-1; D is uncertain. This CDR3 is built from 11 residues. V was cut by 3 bases and J by 7 bases, with 9 bases left in between. The germline V gene has CDR1 SQVTM and CDR2 ANQGSEA. This chain's CDR3 is CSVDGSHEAFF. The DNA for the CDR3 is TGCAGCGTTGACGGCAGCCATGAAGCTTTCTTT. Combining the CDR3 with reference TRBV29-1 and TRBJ1-1 gives the whole variable domain SAVISQKPSRDICQRGTSLTIQCQVDSQVTMMFWYRQQPGQSLTLIATANQGSEATYESGFVIDKFPISRPNLTFSTLTVSNMSPEDSSIYLCSVDGSHEAFFGQGTRLTVV.

The chain carries TRBV18 and TRBJ1-4; D may be TRBD1 (6 bases). Germline CDR1 KGHSH, CDR2 LQKENI. The CDR3 has 14 amino acids. The ends were cut back, 2 bases at V and 8 bases at J, with 12 bases in the middle. The CDR3 nucleotides are TGTGCCAGCTCACCAACAGGGAACAAGGAAAAACTGTTTTTT. Its protein product is CASSPTGNKEKLFF.